The present T cell receptor (beta chain) was sequenced within a study of blood T cell repertoires in COVID-19. As processed by the authors: Estimation of nucleated cell counts was performed using reference gene primer amplification. This table comes from immunoSEQ multiplex PCR, and its TCRdb copy is limited to in-frame clones, with some not included. Clonal size and the V and J genes are those of that table, whereas D and trimming came from the DNA. The repertoire holds 95,000 to 150,000 clones, 65% to 85% seen once, with 3.9% in the top ten. Cohort allocation depended upon clinical history that participants reported. The CDR3 spans 16 residues. The ends lost 2 bases at V and 2 bases at J; junction bases unmatched: 4. Germline V gives CDR1 MDHEN, CDR2 SYDVKM.

This TCR derives from a woman aged 30 to 39 who had recovered from COVID-19. This chain connects TRBV28 to TRBJ2-3; 10 bases agree with TRBD2. Sequenced input: PBMCs or T cells enriched from blood (not recorded which). The CDR3 here is CASSLRAGGNTDTQYF. The DNA of the CDR3 is TGTGCCAGCAGTTTAAGAGCGGGAGGGAACACAGATACGCAGTATTTT.